One and the same sample provided the 26 T cell receptor beta chains below, sequenced in a study of blood T cell repertoires in COVID-19. Here immunoSEQ multiplex PCR was the method, and the copy in TCRdb shows in-frame clones only, minus some. The profile shows 150,000 to 200,000 clones, roughly 89% of them singletons. The sample comprised peripheral blood. The receptor set was obtained from a man aged 18 to 29 with active or convalescent COVID-19.

V is TRBV2 and J is TRBJ2-1, with 11 nucleotides matching TRBD2. V was pared by 7 bases and J by 9 bases, with 11 bases of the junction left unmatched. Per the germline V gene, CDR1 is SNHLY and CDR2 is FYNNEI. The CDR3 loop spans 15 amino acids. The CDR3, as DNA: TGTGCCAGCAACCCTAGCGGGAGGCGTTTGGGTGAGCAGTTCTTC. Translation: CASNPSGRRLGEQFF.

The chain employs TRBV11-2 and TRBJ2-7, with D possibly being TRBD2 (7 bases). Germline V gene lookup returns CDR1 SGHAT and CDR2 FQNNGV. V was clipped by 5 bases and J by 3 bases, with 17 bases between them. The CDR3 has 15 residues. The CDR3 DNA follows: TGTGCCAGCAGCCTCCTATGGGGGGGGCTCTACGAGCAGTACTTC. Translation: CASSLLWGGLYEQYF.

The rearrangement uses TRBV5-1 and TRBJ2-3, with 7 bases aligning to TRBD1. Germline-derived CDR1 and CDR2 are SGHRS and YFSETQ. Losses at the gene ends were 4 bases for V and 0 bases for J; bases not matched to a gene: 8. This CDR3 region has 16 residues. In DNA, the CDR3 is TGCGCCAGCAGCCCCGTCGACAGGGCTAGCACAGATACGCAGTATTTT. It codes for CASSPVDRASTDTQYF.

This clone was detected once. The chain recombines TRBV5-1 with TRBJ1-4; 8 nucleotides align to TRBD1. The CDR3 totals 15 residues. Germline-derived CDR1 and CDR2 are SGHRS and YFSETQ. Unmatched junction bases numbered 8, after V lost 5 bases and J lost 5 bases. The CDR3 spells CASRDMTGENEKLFF. CDR3 coding DNA: TGCGCCAGCAGGGATATGACAGGGGAAAATGAAAAACTGTTTTTT.

V usage is TRBV6-5 and J usage is TRBJ2-7; 7 nucleotides align to TRBD2. The CDR3 totals 13 residues. Germline CDR1 MNHEY, CDR2 SVGAGI. The V segment lost 6 bases and the J segment 1 base; nucleotides outside the gene matches: 3. CDR3 DNA: TGTGCCAGCAGGCGCGGGAGTTCCTACGAGCAGTACTTC. This codes for CASRRGSSYEQYF.

V and J are TRBV7-3 and TRBJ2-2; the match to TRBD2 covers 13 bases. Trimming removed 4 bases from V and 5 bases from J; junction bases left unmatched: 1. CDR1 and CDR2 from the germline V gene are SGHTA and FQGTGA. This CDR3 spans 15 amino acids. CDR3 bases: TGTGCCAGCAGCTCGGGACTAGCGGGGACCGGGGAGCTGTTTTTT. It is translated as CASSSGLAGTGELFF.

The chain carries TRBV27 and TRBJ2-7; 7 bases line up with TRBD1. This CDR3 spans 13 amino acids. From germline, CDR1 is MNHEY and CDR2 SMNVEV (reference sequence). V lost 8 bases to trimming and J lost 2 bases; unmatched junction nucleotides: 6. The CDR3 spells CASARDRPYEQYF. As DNA, the CDR3 is TGTGCCAGCGCCCGGGACAGACCCTACGAGCAGTACTTC.

This chain uses TRBV13 with TRBJ1-6; a weak D match, TRBD1 (6 bases). The CDR3 consists of 14 residues. Deletions cut 5 bases from V and 12 bases from J, with 17 bases between. Germline assignment: CDR1 PRHDT and CDR2 FYEKMQ (reference sequence). The DNA for the CDR3 is TGTGCCAGCAGCCACCGGGACACTGACATACCCCTCCACTTT. It yields the protein CASSHRDTDIPLHF.

The chain joins TRBV2 to TRBJ1-2; the D gene is possibly TRBD1 (5 bases). The CDR3 spans 15 residues. V dropped 3 bases and J dropped 4 bases, with 15 bases sitting between them. The germline V gene encodes CDR1 SNHLY and CDR2 FYNNEI. DNA for the CDR3: TGTGCCAGCAGTGATTGGGGCACCGGGGGCTATGGCTACACCTTC. Residues: CASSDWGTGGYGYTF.

J is TRBJ2-1 and V is TRBV29-1; 9 nucleotides align to TRBD2. Germline CDR1 is SQVTM and CDR2 is ANQGSEA. J was trimmed by 9 bases and V by 7 bases; bases with no gene match: 13. The CDR3 contains 14 residues. CDR3 in amino acids: CSALRLAALGEQFF. CDR3 in DNA: TGCAGCGCCTTACGACTAGCGGCGCTGGGTGAGCAGTTCTTC.

This chain joins TRBV5-6 and TRBJ1-5; 7 bases match TRBD1. Germline loops: CDR1 SGHDT, CDR2 YYEEEE. The CDR3 extends over 16 amino acids. J lost 8 bases, V lost 3 bases, and 14 bases had no gene match. The CDR3 sequence is CASSSRQGLTGEPQHF. DNA of the CDR3: TGTGCCAGCAGCTCCCGACAGGGATTAACTGGGGAGCCCCAGCATTTT.

V is TRBV14 and J is TRBJ1-6; D gene uncertain. The V end lost 0 bases, the J end lost 9 bases, and 6 bases lay between the germline ends. The CDR3 totals 13 residues. Germline V CDR1 and CDR2: SGHDN, FVKESK. Here the CDR3 DNA reads TGTGCCAGCAGCCAAGACGCGGGTTCACCCCTCCACTTT. The encoded protein is CASSQDAGSPLHF.

The chain employs TRBV2 and TRBJ1-2; 7 positions match TRBD1. This CDR3 spans 15 amino acids. Germline values: CDR1 SNHLY, CDR2 FYNNEI. Trimming at V came to 5 bases and at J to 7 bases, leaving 13 bases not matched to a gene. The CDR3 reads CASSWVGGGLGGYTF. In DNA, the CDR3 is TGTGCCAGCAGTTGGGTTGGAGGGGGCCTTGGTGGCTACACCTTC.

The rearrangement uses TRBV28 and TRBJ1-1, with D tentatively TRBD1 (6 bases). The V end was cut by 3 bases, the J end by 1 base, with 15 bases between. CDR3 length: 16 residues. From germline, CDR1 is MDHEN and CDR2 SYDVKM. CDR3 in DNA: TGTGCCAGCAGTTTTCCCAGGGGACGCTCGAACACTGAAGCTTTCTTT. The encoded protein is CASSFPRGRSNTEAFF. Supplemented by reference TRBV28 and TRBJ1-1, the full variable domain reads DVKVTQSSRYLVKRTGEKVFLECVQDMDHENMFWYRQDPGLGLRLIYFSYDVKMKEKGDIPEGYSVSREKKERFSLILESASTNQTSMYLCASSFPRGRSNTEAFFGQGTRLTVV.

The chain carries TRBV27 and TRBJ2-1; D ambiguous. Germline V gene sequence: CDR1 MNHEY, CDR2 SMNVEV (reference sequence). The CDR3 sequence is 13 residues long. V was shortened by 4 bases and J by 4 bases, with 8 bases between the two germline ends. CDR3 protein: CASSWRGYNEQFF. As DNA, the CDR3 is TGTGCCAGCAGTTGGCGAGGATACAATGAGCAGTTCTTC.

The chain combines TRBV19 with TRBJ2-5; perhaps TRBD1 as D (7 bases). Germline V CDR1 and CDR2: LNHDA, SQIVND (reference sequence). The germline V and J ends were trimmed by 5 bases and 4 bases, with 17 bases remaining between them. The CDR3 is 15 amino acids. CDR3 in DNA: TGTGCCAGTAGTTCGGACAGGAGGGGTGCAGAGACCCAGTACTTC. Translated: CASSSDRRGAETQYF.

The V call is TRBV7-2, the J call TRBJ2-3; a weak D match, TRBD2 (6 bases). Per germline, CDR1 SGHTA and CDR2 FQGNSA. The CDR3 spans 14 residues. V was cut by 4 bases and J by 3 bases, with 11 bases left in between. CDR3 protein: CASSYRDFTDTQYF. CDR3 nucleotides: TGTGCCAGCAGCTACCGGGACTTTACAGATACGCAGTATTTT.

J is TRBJ2-3 and V is TRBV9, with TRBD1 matching over 9 bases. With V trimmed by 3 bases and J by 0 bases, 2 bases remained unmatched. Germline V lookup: CDR1 SGDLS, CDR2 YYNGEE. This CDR3 is 15 amino acids long. CDR3 region: CASSATGGSTDTQYF. CDR3 DNA: TGTGCCAGCAGCGCGACAGGGGGGAGCACAGATACGCAGTATTTT.

The V and J genes are TRBV29-1 and TRBJ1-1; no definite D call. CDR3 size: 12 residues. V lost 7 bases, J lost 1 base, and 10 bases lay in between. Germline assignment: CDR1 SQVTM and CDR2 ANQGSEA. The DNA of the CDR3 is TGCAGCGCTGGAGGACGGAACACTGAAGCTTTCTTT. Translating it yields CSAGGRNTEAFF.

The chain is built from TRBV4-1 and TRBJ1-1; 7 nucleotides agree with TRBD1. Losses at the gene ends were 6 bases for V and 2 bases for J; bases not matched to a gene: 15. The CDR3 runs to 17 residues. CDR1 and CDR2 from the germline V gene are MGHRA and YSYEKL. CDR3 nucleotide sequence: TGCGCCAGCAGGGAATCCGGAGGGGGCTTACGAAACACTGAAGCTTTCTTT. Residues: CASRESGGGLRNTEAFF.

The CDR3 coding sequence is TGTGCCAGCAGCGGCGACAGGCGCTATGGCTACACCTTC. Translated: CASSGDRRYGYTF. The genes are TRBV7-3 and TRBJ1-2; possible D gene TRBD1, 6 bases. Looked up from germline, CDR1 is SGHTA and CDR2 is FQGTGA. This CDR3 region has 13 residues. Deletions cut 5 bases from V and 4 bases from J, with 11 bases between.

The chain uses TRBV2 and TRBJ1-2; the D gene is possibly TRBD1 (5 bases). This CDR3 comprises 13 residues. V was pared by 1 base and J by 8 bases, with 11 bases between. Germline CDR1 and CDR2: SNHLY and FYNNEI. The CDR3 sequence: CASSEVQGSGYTF. The CDR3 bases are TGTGCCAGCAGTGAAGTCCAGGGTAGCGGCTACACCTTC.

This chain joins TRBV10-3 and TRBJ2-1; 8 positions match TRBD1. V lost 5 bases, J lost 6 bases, and 6 bases stayed unmatched. Germline assignment: CDR1 ENHRY and CDR2 SYGVKD. This CDR3 is built from 14 residues. In DNA, the CDR3 is TGTGCCATCAGTCGGACAGGGAAGACCAATGAGCAGTTCTTC. Encoded protein: CAISRTGKTNEQFF.

CDR3 region: CASSPTGQGETQYF. CDR3 DNA: TGTGCCAGCAGCCCGACGGGGCAGGGGGAGACCCAGTACTTC. The chain couples TRBV7-3 to TRBJ2-5; TRBD1 is a possible D gene (6 bases). Germline V gene sequence: CDR1 SGHTA, CDR2 FQGTGA. The CDR3 runs to 14 residues. With 5 bases removed from V and 5 bases from J, the gap between germline ends came to 15 bases.

This sequence joins TRBV7-8 and TRBJ2-1; 7 positions agree with TRBD2. Germline V gene sequence: CDR1 SGHVS, CDR2 FQNEAQ. This CDR3 contains 14 residues. Trimming took 7 bases from V and 9 from J; bases not matched to a gene: 12. CDR3 sequence reads: CASTSPTSLGEQFF. The CDR3 DNA is TGTGCCAGCACCTCACCGACTAGCCTCGGTGAGCAGTTCTTC.

This clone was recorded only once. The chain employs TRBV12-3 or TRBV12-4 and TRBJ2-1; 9 nucleotides line up with TRBD1. Trimming at V came to 5 bases and at J to 10 bases, leaving 6 bases not matched to a gene. This CDR3 region has 13 residues. The DNA for the CDR3 is TGTGCCAGCAGTCCTACAGGGGGCAGGGAGCAGTTCTTC. Translating gives CASSPTGGREQFF.